The 22 T cell receptor beta chains in this list originate from one sample, sequenced in a study of OX40 agonist ivuxolimab in advanced cancers. The table came from immunoSEQ multiplex PCR; TCRdb's copy has only in-frame clones and leaves some out. The sample records under 200,000 clones, around 94% being singletons. The sequencing used CD4+ or CD8+ T cells sorted from blood, collected in a trial of the OX40 agonist ivuxolimab. The source is an adult with an advanced solid tumor such as melanoma, head and neck, liver or kidney cancer.

The gene calls are TRBV11-2 and TRBJ1-2, with D perhaps matching TRBD1 (5 bases). The V end was cut by 2 bases, the J end by 8 bases, with 21 bases between. CDR3 length: 16 residues. Germline values: CDR1 SGHAT, CDR2 FQNNGV. CDR3: CASSLSNSGALGGYTF. CDR3 in DNA: TGTGCCAGCAGCTTATCAAATTCCGGGGCCCTCGGGGGCTACACCTTC.

The rearrangement uses TRBV29-1 and TRBJ1-5; TRBD1 is a possible D gene (6 bases). From germline, CDR1 is SQVTM and CDR2 ANQGSEA. The CDR3 is 12 residues long. The V end lost 4 bases, the J end lost 5 bases, and 9 bases lay between the germline ends. The CDR3 region is CSVVSGDQPQHF. Here the CDR3 DNA reads TGCAGCGTTGTTTCAGGGGATCAGCCCCAGCATTTT.

The chain employs TRBV7-7 and TRBJ2-1, with TRBD2 matching over 13 bases. The CDR3 length is 15 residues. The germline V gene has CDR1 SSHAT and CDR2 FNYEAQ (reference sequence). Trimming took 5 bases from V and 3 from J; bases not matched to a gene: 1. The CDR3 nucleotides are TGTGCCAGCAGCCGGACTAGCGGGGGCTACAATGAGCAGTTCTTC. Encoded protein: CASSRTSGGYNEQFF. Filled out from reference TRBV7-7 and TRBJ2-1, the complete variable domain reads GAGVSQSPRYKVTKRGQDVTLRCDPISSHATLYWYQQALGQGPEFLTYFNYEAQPDKSGLPSDRFSAERPEGSISTLTIQRTEQRDSAMYRCASSRTSGGYNEQFFGPGTRLTVL.

This clone was seen just once. This chain uses TRBV5-4 with TRBJ2-7; 8 bases align to TRBD2. This CDR3 is built from 18 residues. The junction had 11 bases not matched to a gene; V was cut back by 0 bases and J by 0 bases. Germline V gene data show CDR1 as SGHNT and CDR2 as YYREEE (reference sequence). The DNA of the CDR3 is TGTGCCAGCAGCTTGGGCGGGGGGAGCGGGCCCAGCTCCTACGAGCAGTACTTC. Translation gives CASSLGGGSGPSSYEQYF.

The chain joins TRBV10-1 to TRBJ2-7; D is perhaps TRBD2 (6 bases). CDR1 is WNHNN, CDR2 SYGVQD, per germline (reference sequence). There are 13 residues in the CDR3. The V gene lost 6 bases and the J gene lost 1 base, with 10 bases spanning the gap. CDR3 residues: CASRGGNSYEQYF. The CDR3 DNA follows: TGCGCCAGCAGAGGCGGGAATTCCTACGAGCAGTACTTC.

The sample holds one count of this clone. The V and J genes are TRBV23-1 and TRBJ1-6; D is ambiguous. TRBV23-1 is given ORF status, its function remaining uncertain. This CDR3 is built from 19 residues. The ends were cut back, 8 bases at V and 3 bases at J, with 26 bases in the middle. The CDR3 DNA reads TGCGCCAGCCGAGTCGTGGGTCTAGGCGACCTATACTATAATTCACCCCTCCACTTT. It codes for CASRVVGLGDLYYNSPLHF.

Here the CDR3 reads CASSILNTANYGYTF. The CDR3 region has the DNA TGTGCCAGTAGTATTCTGAACACAGCTAACTATGGCTACACCTTC. This chain joins TRBV19 and TRBJ1-2; D gene unclear. The V gene's germline CDR1 is LNHDA and CDR2 SQIVND (reference sequence). V was clipped by 3 bases and J by 0 bases, with 11 bases between them. The CDR3 totals 15 residues.

The rearrangement links TRBV18 to TRBJ2-7; D is perhaps TRBD2 (6 bases). The V end lost 6 bases, the J end lost 3 bases, and 15 bases lay between the germline ends. The CDR3 contains 14 residues. In germline, CDR1 is KGHSH, CDR2 LQKENI. CDR3 sequence: CASSGGTGIYEQYF. The DNA for the CDR3 is TGTGCCAGCTCCGGAGGGACGGGGATCTACGAGCAGTACTTC. The full variable domain, its missing parts supplied by reference TRBV18 and TRBJ2-7, is NAGVMQNPRHLVRRRGQEARLRCSPMKGHSHVYWYRQLPEEGLKFMVYLQKENIIDESGMPKERFSAEFPKEGPSILRIQQVVRGDSAAYFCASSGGTGIYEQYFGPGTRLTVT.

The CDR3 DNA reads as TGTGCCAGCAGTTTAAAGGGAGGGTCGGCGGGACAGGGTAGCAATCAGCCCCAGCATTTT. Translation gives CASSLKGGSAGQGSNQPQHF. The chain combines TRBV27 with TRBJ1-5, with TRBD1 identical over 9 bases. Trimming cost V 2 bases and J 0 bases; bases outside gene matches: 14. From germline, CDR1 is MNHEY and CDR2 SMNVEV (reference sequence). The CDR3 has 20 amino acids.

The chain links TRBV19 to TRBJ1-2; 7 bases are shared with TRBD1. This CDR3 has 11 residues. The ends lost 11 bases at V and 6 bases at J; junction bases unmatched: 6. Germline lookup yields CDR1 LNHDA and CDR2 SQIVND (reference sequence). The CDR3 sequence: CAADREHGYTF. The CDR3 DNA sequence: TGTGCCGCAGACAGGGAGCATGGCTACACCTTC.

The V and J genes are TRBV9 and TRBJ1-4, with D unclear. The germline V gene encodes CDR1 SGDLS and CDR2 YYNGEE. The CDR3 has 14 amino acids. Trimming left V 0 bases short and J 8 bases short, with 11 bases between. CDR3 sequence (DNA): TGTGCCAGCAGCGTAGCTCCGGGAGGCGAAAAACTGTTTTTT. It yields the protein CASSVAPGGEKLFF.

The rearrangement uses TRBV7-2 and TRBJ1-5, with D unresolved. CDR3 length: 14 amino acids. Trimming stripped 2 bases from V and 6 bases from J, with 11 bases between. The germline V gene encodes CDR1 SGHTA and CDR2 FQGNSA. CDR3 protein: CASSLYGKGQPQHF. In nucleotides, the CDR3 is TGTGCCAGCAGCTTATACGGGAAGGGTCAGCCCCAGCATTTT.

V and J are TRBV5-4 and TRBJ1-1; D possibly corresponds to TRBD1 (5 bases). Germline assignment: CDR1 SGHNT and CDR2 YYREEE (reference sequence). This CDR3 contains 15 residues. V was clipped by 0 bases and J by 1 base, with 10 bases between them. The CDR3 loop is CASSLGGQGNTEAFF. The CDR3 DNA reads TGTGCCAGCAGCTTGGGAGGGCAGGGGAACACTGAAGCTTTCTTT.

The chain combines TRBV9 with TRBJ2-3; no firm D call. V lost 3 bases and J 5 bases, leaving 10 bases between the germline ends. The CDR3 totals 13 residues. CDR1 and CDR2 (germline): SGDLS, YYNGEE. The CDR3: CASSASLLDTQYF. In nucleotides, the CDR3 is TGTGCCAGCAGCGCCTCGTTGCTAGATACGCAGTATTTT.

The rearrangement links TRBV28 to TRBJ1-4, with 8 bases aligning to TRBD1. V was clipped by 6 bases and J by 7 bases; unmatched bases: 7. The CDR3 is 14 residues long. CDR1 is MDHEN and CDR2 is SYDVKM in the germline V gene. The CDR3 spells CASSRTGGGEKLFF. CDR3 in DNA: TGTGCCAGCAGCCGTACAGGGGGTGGTGAAAAACTGTTTTTT. The variable domain in full, with the rest retrieved from reference TRBV28 and TRBJ1-4, is DVKVTQSSRYLVKRTGEKVFLECVQDMDHENMFWYRQDPGLGLRLIYFSYDVKMKEKGDIPEGYSVSREKKERFSLILESASTNQTSMYLCASSRTGGGEKLFFGSGTQLSVL.

This rearrangement joins TRBV4-1 to TRBJ2-5; the D gene is possibly TRBD2 (5 bases). V was cut by 0 bases and J by 5 bases, with 13 bases left in between. In germline, CDR1 is MGHRA, CDR2 YSYEKL. The CDR3 extends over 15 amino acids. CDR3 sequence reads: CASSQDGVLSETQYF. The CDR3 DNA sequence: TGCGCCAGCAGCCAAGACGGGGTCCTTTCGGAGACCCAGTACTTC.

The chain carries TRBV7-9 and TRBJ2-7, with 11 bases lining up with TRBD2. The ends lost 5 bases at V and 9 bases at J; junction bases unmatched: 12. The CDR3 is made up of 15 amino acids. CDR1 SEHNR and CDR2 FQNEAQ come from the germline V gene (reference sequence). The CDR3: CASSVVPGLADLQYF. The CDR3 DNA reads as TGTGCCAGCAGCGTAGTACCGGGACTAGCGGACCTGCAGTACTTC. Full variable domain (outside the CDR3, taken from reference TRBV7-9 and TRBJ2-7): DTGVSQNPRHKITKRGQNVTFRCDPISEHNRLYWYRQTLGQGPEFLTYFQNEAQLEKSRLLSDRFSAERPKGSFSTLEIQRTEQGDSAMYLCASSVVPGLADLQYFGPGTRLTVT.

The chain has TRBV5-1 and TRBJ1-4; D is perhaps TRBD1 (5 bases). Trimming stripped 0 bases from V and 0 bases from J, with 12 bases between. Germline values: CDR1 SGHRS, CDR2 YFSETQ. This CDR3 region has 17 residues. The CDR3 reads CASSLEGWQATNEKLFF. The CDR3 nucleotides are TGCGCCAGCAGCTTGGAGGGGTGGCAGGCAACTAATGAAAAACTGTTTTTT.

The chain has TRBV27 and TRBJ2-7, with TRBD2 as a possible D gene (6 bases). Germline-derived CDR1 and CDR2 are MNHEY and SMNVEV (reference sequence). CDR3 length equals 16 residues. V shed 2 bases and J shed 3 bases, with 17 bases lying between them. CDR3 sequence: CASSLTAGTAVYEQYF. For the CDR3, the DNA is TGTGCCAGCAGTTTAACTGCGGGGACGGCGGTCTACGAGCAGTACTTC.

This rearrangement joins TRBV28 to TRBJ2-5; D unresolved. Trimming cost V 1 base and J 1 base, with 7 bases left between them. Looked up from germline, CDR1 is MDHEN and CDR2 is SYDVKM. The CDR3 runs to 14 residues. The CDR3 protein is CASSLSGVQETQYF. The CDR3 bases are TGTGCCAGCAGTTTATCCGGAGTCCAAGAGACCCAGTACTTC.

The rearrangement uses TRBV6-1 and TRBJ1-2; D is unclear. Germline lookup yields CDR1 MNHNS and CDR2 SASEGT. CDR3 length: 13 residues. V lost 8 bases and J 4 bases, leaving 14 bases between the germline ends. The CDR3 loop reads CASSIDGIYGYTF. DNA for the CDR3: TGTGCCAGCTCGATCGACGGGATCTATGGCTACACCTTC.

The gene calls are TRBV9 and TRBJ1-1; D unresolved. CDR1 is SGDLS, CDR2 YYNGEE, per germline. The CDR3 extends over 15 amino acids. The V and J ends lost 4 bases and 4 bases respectively, with 17 bases between them. The chain's CDR3 is CASSPEEGHRTEAFF. The DNA of the CDR3 is TGTGCCAGCAGCCCTGAGGAAGGGCATCGCACTGAAGCTTTCTTT. Supplemented by reference TRBV9 and TRBJ1-1, the full variable domain reads DSGVTQTPKHLITATGQRVTLRCSPRSGDLSVYWYQQSLDQGLQFLIQYYNGEERAKGNILERFSAQQFPDLHSELNLSSLELGDSALYFCASSPEEGHRTEAFFGQGTRLTVV.